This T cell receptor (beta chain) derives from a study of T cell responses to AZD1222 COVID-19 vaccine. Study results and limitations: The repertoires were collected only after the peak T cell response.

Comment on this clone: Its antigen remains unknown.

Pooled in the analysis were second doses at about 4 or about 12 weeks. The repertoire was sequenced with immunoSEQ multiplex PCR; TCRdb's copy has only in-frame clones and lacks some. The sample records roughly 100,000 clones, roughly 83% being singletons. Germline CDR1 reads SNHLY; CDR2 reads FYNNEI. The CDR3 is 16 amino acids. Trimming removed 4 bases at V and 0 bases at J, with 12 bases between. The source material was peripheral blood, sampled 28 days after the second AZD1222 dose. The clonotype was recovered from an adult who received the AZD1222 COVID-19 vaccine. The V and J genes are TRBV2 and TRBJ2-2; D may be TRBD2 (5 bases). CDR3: CASSVGLASNTGELFF. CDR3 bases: TGTGCCAGCAGTGTAGGTCTAGCCTCGAACACCGGGGAGCTGTTTTTT.